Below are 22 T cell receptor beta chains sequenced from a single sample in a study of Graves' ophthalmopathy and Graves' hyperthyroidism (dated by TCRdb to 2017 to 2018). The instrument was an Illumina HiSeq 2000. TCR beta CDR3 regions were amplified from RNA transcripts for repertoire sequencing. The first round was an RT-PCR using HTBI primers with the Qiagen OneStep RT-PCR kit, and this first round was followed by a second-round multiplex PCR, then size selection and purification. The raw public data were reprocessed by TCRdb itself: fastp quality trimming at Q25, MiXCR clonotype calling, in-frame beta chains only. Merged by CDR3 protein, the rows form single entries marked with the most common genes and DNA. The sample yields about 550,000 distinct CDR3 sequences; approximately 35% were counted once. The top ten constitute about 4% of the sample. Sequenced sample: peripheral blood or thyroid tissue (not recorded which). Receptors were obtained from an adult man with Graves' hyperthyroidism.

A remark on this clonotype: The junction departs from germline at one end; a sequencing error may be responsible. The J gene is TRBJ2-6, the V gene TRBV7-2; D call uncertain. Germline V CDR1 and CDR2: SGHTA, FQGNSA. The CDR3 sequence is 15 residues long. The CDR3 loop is CASSLDGGGTNVLTF. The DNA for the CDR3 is TGTGCCAGCAGCTTAGACGGCGGTGGGACCAACGTCCTGACTTTC.

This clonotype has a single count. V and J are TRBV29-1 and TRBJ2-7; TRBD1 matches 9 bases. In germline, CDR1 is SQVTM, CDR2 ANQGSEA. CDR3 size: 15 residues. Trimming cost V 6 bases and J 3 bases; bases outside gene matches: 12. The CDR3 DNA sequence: TGCAGCGTGGGACAGGGATCCGACAGGGACTACGAGCAGTACTTC. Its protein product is CSVGQGSDRDYEQYF.

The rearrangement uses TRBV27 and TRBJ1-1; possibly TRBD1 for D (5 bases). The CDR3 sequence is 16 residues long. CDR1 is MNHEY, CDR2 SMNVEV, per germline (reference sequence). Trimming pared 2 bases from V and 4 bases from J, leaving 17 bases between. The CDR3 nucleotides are TGTGCCAGCAGTTTACTGAGGGGTCCTATGGGCACTGAAGCTTTCTTT. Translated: CASSLLRGPMGTEAFF.

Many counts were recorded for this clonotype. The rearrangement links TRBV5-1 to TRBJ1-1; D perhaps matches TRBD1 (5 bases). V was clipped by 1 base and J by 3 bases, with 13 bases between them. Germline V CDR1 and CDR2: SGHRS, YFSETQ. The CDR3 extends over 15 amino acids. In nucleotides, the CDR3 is TGCGCCAGCAGCTTGCCCGCCGGGGGGGACACTGAAGCTTTCTTT. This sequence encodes CASSLPAGGDTEAFF.

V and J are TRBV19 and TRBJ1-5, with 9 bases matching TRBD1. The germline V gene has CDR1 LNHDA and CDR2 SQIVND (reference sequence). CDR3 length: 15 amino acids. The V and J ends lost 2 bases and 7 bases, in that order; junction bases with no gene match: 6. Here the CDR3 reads CASSITGQGGQPQHF. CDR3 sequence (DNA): TGTGCCAGTAGTATAACGGGACAGGGAGGGCAGCCCCAGCATTTT.

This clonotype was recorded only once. CDR3 nucleotides: TGTGCCATCAGTGCGGCCAGGGTAACAGGGGGCGCAAATGGCTACACCTTC. The encoded protein is CAISAARVTGGANGYTF. The chain combines TRBV10-3 with TRBJ1-2, with 9 positions matching TRBD1. The CDR3 runs 17 residues. V shed 4 bases and J 6 bases; nucleotides not matched to a gene: 15. The V gene's germline CDR1 is ENHRY and CDR2 SYGVKD.

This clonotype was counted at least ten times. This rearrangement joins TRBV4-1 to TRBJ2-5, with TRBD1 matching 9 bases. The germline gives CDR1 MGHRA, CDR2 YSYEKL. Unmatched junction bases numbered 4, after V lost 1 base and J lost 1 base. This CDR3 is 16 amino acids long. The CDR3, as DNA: TGCGCCAGCAGCCAAGGGGGGACAGGGTTCCAAGAGACCCAGTACTTC. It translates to CASSQGGTGFQETQYF.

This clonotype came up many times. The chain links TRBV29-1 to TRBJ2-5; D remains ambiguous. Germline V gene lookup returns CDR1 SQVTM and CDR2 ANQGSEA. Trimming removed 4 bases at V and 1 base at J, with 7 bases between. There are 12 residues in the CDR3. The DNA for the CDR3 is TGCAGCGTTGTCGGCACCCAAGAGACCCAGTACTTC. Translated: CSVVGTQETQYF.

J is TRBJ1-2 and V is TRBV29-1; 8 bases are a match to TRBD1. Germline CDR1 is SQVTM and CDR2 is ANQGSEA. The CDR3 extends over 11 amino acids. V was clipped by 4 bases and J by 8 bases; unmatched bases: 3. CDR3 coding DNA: TGCAGCGTTGTGTGGACAGGGGGCTACACCTTC. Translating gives CSVVWTGGYTF.

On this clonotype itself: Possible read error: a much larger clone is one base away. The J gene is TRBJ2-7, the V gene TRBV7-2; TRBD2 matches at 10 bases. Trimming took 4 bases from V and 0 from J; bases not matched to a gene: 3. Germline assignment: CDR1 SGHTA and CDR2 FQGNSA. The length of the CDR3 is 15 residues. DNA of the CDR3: TGTGCCAGCAGCTACGGACTAGCGGTCTCCTACGAGCAGTACTTC. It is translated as CASSYGLAVSYEQYF. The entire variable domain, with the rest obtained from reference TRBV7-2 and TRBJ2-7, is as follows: GAGVSQSPSNKVTEKGKDVELRCDPISGHTALYWYRQSLGQGLEFLIYFQGNSAPDKSGLPSDRFSAERTGGSVSTLTIQRTQQEDSAVYLCASSYGLAVSYEQYFGPGTRLTVT.

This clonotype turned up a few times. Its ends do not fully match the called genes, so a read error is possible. CDR3 DNA sequence: TGTGCCTGGAGTGTAAACTCTGGAAACACCATATATTTT. Its translation: CAWSVNSGNTIYF. The chain recombines TRBV29-1 with TRBJ1-3; D is undetermined. In germline, CDR1 is SQVTM, CDR2 ANQGSEA. CDR3 length: 13 residues.

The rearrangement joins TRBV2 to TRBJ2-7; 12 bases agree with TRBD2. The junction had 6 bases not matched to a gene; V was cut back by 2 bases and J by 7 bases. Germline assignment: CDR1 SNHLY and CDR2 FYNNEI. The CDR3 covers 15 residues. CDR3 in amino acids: CASSEPSGGANEQYF. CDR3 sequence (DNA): TGTGCCAGCAGTGAACCTAGCGGGGGGGCCAATGAGCAGTACTTC.

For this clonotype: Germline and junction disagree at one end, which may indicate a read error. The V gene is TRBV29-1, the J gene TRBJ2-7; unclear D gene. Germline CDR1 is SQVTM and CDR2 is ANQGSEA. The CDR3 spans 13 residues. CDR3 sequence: CSVEGLMGYERYF. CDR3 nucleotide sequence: TGCAGCGTTGAGGGCCTTATGGGGTACGAGCGGTACTTC.

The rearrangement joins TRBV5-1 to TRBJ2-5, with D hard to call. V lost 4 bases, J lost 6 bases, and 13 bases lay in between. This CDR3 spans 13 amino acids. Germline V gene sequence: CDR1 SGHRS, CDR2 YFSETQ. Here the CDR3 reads CASSLGPVKTQYF. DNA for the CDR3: TGCGCCAGCAGCCTCGGACCCGTGAAGACCCAGTACTTC.

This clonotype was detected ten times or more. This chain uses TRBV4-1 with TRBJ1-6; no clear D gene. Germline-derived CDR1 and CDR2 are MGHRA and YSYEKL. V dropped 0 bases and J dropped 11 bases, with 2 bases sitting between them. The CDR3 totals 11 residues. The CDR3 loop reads CASSQDTPLHF. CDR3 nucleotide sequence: TGCGCCAGCAGCCAAGACACACCCCTCCACTTT.

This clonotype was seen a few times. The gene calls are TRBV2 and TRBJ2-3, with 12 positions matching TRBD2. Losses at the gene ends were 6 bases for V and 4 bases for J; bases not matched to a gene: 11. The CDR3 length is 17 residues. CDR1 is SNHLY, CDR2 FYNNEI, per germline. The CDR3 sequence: CASSTGLAGGGADTQYF. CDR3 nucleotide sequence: TGTGCCAGCAGCACGGGACTAGCGGGCGGGGGCGCAGATACGCAGTATTTT.

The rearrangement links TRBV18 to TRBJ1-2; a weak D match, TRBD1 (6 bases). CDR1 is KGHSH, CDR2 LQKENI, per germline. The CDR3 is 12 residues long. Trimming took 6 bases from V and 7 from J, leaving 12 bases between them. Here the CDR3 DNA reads TGTGCCAGCTCCACAGGGAACGGTGGCTACACCTTC. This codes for CASSTGNGGYTF.

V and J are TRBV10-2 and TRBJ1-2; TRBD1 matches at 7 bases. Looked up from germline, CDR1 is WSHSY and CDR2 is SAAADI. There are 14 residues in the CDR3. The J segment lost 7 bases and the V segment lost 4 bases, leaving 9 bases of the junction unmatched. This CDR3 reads CASSAAGTESGYTF. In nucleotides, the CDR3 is TGCGCCAGCAGTGCGGCAGGGACAGAGAGTGGCTACACCTTC.

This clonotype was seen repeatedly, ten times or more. The CDR3: CASSFDRDSGNTIYF. DNA for the CDR3: TGTGCCAGCAGCTTCGACAGAGACTCTGGAAACACCATATATTTT. The chain uses TRBV11-2 and TRBJ1-3, with D tentatively TRBD1 (5 bases). Germline CDR1 and CDR2: SGHAT and FQNNGV. Trimming stripped 3 bases from V and 0 bases from J, with 9 bases between. The CDR3 sequence is 15 residues long.

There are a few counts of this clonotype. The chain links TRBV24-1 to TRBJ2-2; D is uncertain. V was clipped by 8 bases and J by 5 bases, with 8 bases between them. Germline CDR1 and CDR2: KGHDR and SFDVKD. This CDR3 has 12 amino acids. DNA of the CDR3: TGTGCCACCACCAAAGGGACCGGGGAGCTGTTTTTT. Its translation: CATTKGTGELFF.

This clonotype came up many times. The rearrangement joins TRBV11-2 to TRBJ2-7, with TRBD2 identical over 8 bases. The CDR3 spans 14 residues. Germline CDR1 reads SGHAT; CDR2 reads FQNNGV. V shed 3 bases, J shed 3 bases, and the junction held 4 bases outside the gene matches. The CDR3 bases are TGTGCCAGCAGCTTGTCCGGGAGGGTCTACGAGCAGTACTTC. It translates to CASSLSGRVYEQYF. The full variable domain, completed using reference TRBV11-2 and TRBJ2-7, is EAGVAQSPRYKIIEKRQSVAFWCNPISGHATLYWYQQILGQGPKLLIQFQNNGVVDDSQLPKDRFSAERLKGVDSTLKIQPAKLEDSAVYLCASSLSGRVYEQYFGPGTRLTVT.

This CDR3 reads CAPPSSSSSYNSPLHF. CDR3 sequence (DNA): TGTGCCCCTCCCTCCTCAAGTAGCTCCTATAATTCACCCCTCCACTTT. V usage is TRBV10-3 and J usage is TRBJ1-6, with D unclear. CDR3 length: 16 residues. The V gene's germline CDR1 is ENHRY and CDR2 SYGVKD. Trimming stripped 11 bases from V and 0 bases from J, with 17 bases between.